Shown below are 5 T cell receptor beta chains from a single sample sequenced in a study of T cells in Graves' hyperthyroidism and ophthalmopathy. What was amplified from RNA transcripts were TCR beta CDR3 regions. HTBI primers were used for first-round RT-PCR of the TCR CDR3. Via MiXCR, TCRdb re-called the multiplex PCR reads, giving one row per CDR3 protein. This sample has 300,000 to 400,000 distinct CDR3 sequences, with approximately 15% found just once. Sequencing input: blood. Source of these receptors: a woman between 25 and 40 years old with Graves' hyperthyroidism.

This clonotype was found many times. The chain combines TRBV11-2 with TRBJ2-1; 11 bases are a match to TRBD1. Germline lookup yields CDR1 SGHAT and CDR2 FQNNGV. The CDR3 spans 15 residues. The ends lost 5 bases at V and 4 bases at J; junction bases unmatched: 4. The DNA for the CDR3 is TGTGCCAGCAGCCCGGACAGGGGGCTGTACAATGAGCAGTTCTTC. Translated: CASSPDRGLYNEQFF.

In this sample, this clonotype turned up many times. The gene calls are TRBV6-6 and TRBJ2-7; D gene unclear. The V gene's germline CDR1 is MNHNY and CDR2 SVGAGI (reference sequence). The germline V and J ends were trimmed by 0 bases and 3 bases, with 6 bases remaining between them. This CDR3 is built from 13 residues. CDR3 sequence reads: CASSYSWGYEQYF. For the CDR3, the DNA is TGTGCCAGCAGTTACTCTTGGGGCTACGAGCAGTACTTC.

The chain recombines TRBV6-1 with TRBJ2-1, with a tentative D call TRBD2 (6 bases). The germline V and J ends were trimmed by 2 bases and 5 bases, with 16 bases remaining between them. Germline CDR1 is MNHNS and CDR2 is SASEGT. The CDR3 contains 16 residues. CDR3 DNA: TGTGCCAGCAGTGAAACGAGGGAGGCGGGCCACAATGAGCAGTTCTTC. Translated, it gives CASSETREAGHNEQFF.

This chain links TRBV20-1 with TRBJ1-5; unclear D gene. Germline lookup yields CDR1 DFQATT and CDR2 SNEGSKA (reference sequence). The CDR3 runs 17 residues. The V and J ends lost 0 bases and 4 bases respectively, with 19 bases between them. The CDR3 DNA sequence: TGCAGTGCTAGAGATAATTCCGGGGAGAGGCGAAATCAGCCCCAGCATTTT. It specifies CSARDNSGERRNQPQHF.

Many counts were recorded for this clonotype. This chain links TRBV28 with TRBJ2-5; 11 bases fit TRBD1. Losses at the gene ends were 4 bases for V and 4 bases for J; bases not matched to a gene: 11. Germline V gene lookup returns CDR1 MDHEN and CDR2 SYDVKM. The CDR3 runs 17 residues. DNA for the CDR3: TGTGCCAGCAGTTCCGGACTCGGGACAGGGGGTGGAGAGACCCAGTACTTC. This sequence encodes CASSSGLGTGGGETQYF.